The clone carrying this TCR beta chain was observed at least ten times. The sample originates from a study of early T cells in non-severe SARS-CoV-2 infection. Study context: Sequencing input comprised bulk RNA from unsorted whole blood; chain pairing was not available.

TCRdb re-analysed the 5' RACE reads in MiXCR, keeping a single row per CDR3 protein. This sample has some 60,000 distinct CDR3 sequences, with more than 8.5% found just once. Germline-derived CDR1 and CDR2 are SGHTA and FQGNSA. V lost 3 bases to trimming and J lost 4 bases, with 12 bases between them. This CDR3 contains 15 residues. The source material was whole blood. The chain uses TRBV7-2 and TRBJ1-4, with a weak D call TRBD1 (6 bases). This sequence was found in an adult who was a healthcare worker with PCR-confirmed SARS-CoV-2 infection or an uninfected control (not recorded which). Here the CDR3 reads CASSLVGGLNEKLFF. DNA of the CDR3: TGTGCCAGCAGCTTGGTAGGGGGTCTTAATGAAAAACTGTTTTTT.